This T cell receptor beta chain was captured by sequencing in a study of T cell repertoires and Cas9 in healthy adults. Findings and caveats of the study: SpCas9-reactive regulatory T cells reportedly mitigated SpCas9-reactive effector T cells in vitro.

CDR1 is SGHTA and CDR2 is FQGNSA in the germline V gene. There are 14 residues in the CDR3. The junction had 7 bases not matched to a gene; V was cut back by 5 bases and J by 5 bases. The data were produced by immunoSEQ multiplex PCR, yet TCRdb's version contains in-frame clones alone and is incomplete. The sample has 20,000 to 25,000 clones; 90% are singletons. For this clone: The antigen is undetermined.

Sequenced: CD4+ effector T cells (CD127+, CD25-, CD137-, CD154-) from PBMCs; culture status not recorded. The sequence derives from a human donor in good health. This chain joins TRBV7-2 and TRBJ2-3; 7 positions match TRBD1. CDR3 sequence (DNA): TGTGCCAGCAGCCCTGGGACAGTCGAAGATACGCAGTATTTT. Translating gives CASSPGTVEDTQYF.